The 8 T cell receptor beta chains in this list originate from one sample, sequenced in a study of blood T cell repertoires in COVID-19. Generated by immunoSEQ multiplex PCR, the TCRdb table keeps only in-frame clones and is missing some. This repertoire shows fewer than 110,000 clones, around 88% found once; its top ten account for 6.8%. The sample comprised peripheral blood. The receptors here all came from a man aged 45 to 65 with active or convalescent COVID-19.

J is TRBJ1-3 and V is TRBV11-2; a weak D match, TRBD1 (5 bases). CDR1 is SGHAT and CDR2 is FQNNGV in the germline V gene. CDR3 size: 13 residues. The CDR3 loop reads CAISGDNGNTIYF. CDR3 bases: TGTGCAATATCGGGGGATAATGGAAACACCATATATTTT.

Turning to this clone: An end of the junction does not agree with germline; a read error may underlie this. The rearrangement joins TRBV5-4 to TRBJ1-2, with 9 bases aligning to TRBD1. Per germline, CDR1 SGHNT and CDR2 YYREEE (reference sequence). The CDR3 contains 14 residues. CDR3 bases: TGTGCCAGCAGCTTCGCCGGGACAGGGCGCCTTGTCATCTTC. It is translated as CASSFAGTGRLVIF.

The genes are TRBV3-1 (or the pseudogene TRBV3-2) and TRBJ1-1; 8 bases map to TRBD1. There are 15 residues in the CDR3. The germline V gene has CDR1 LGHDT and CDR2 YNNKEL (reference sequence). The V segment lost 1 base and the J segment 4 bases; nucleotides outside the gene matches: 5. The CDR3 sequence: CASSQVSQGGTEAFF. DNA for the CDR3: TGTGCCAGCAGCCAAGTCTCACAGGGGGGCACTGAAGCTTTCTTT.

The V call is TRBV20-1, the J call TRBJ1-2; no firm D call. The germline V gene encodes CDR1 DFQATT and CDR2 SNEGSKA (reference sequence). Trimming left V 3 bases short and J 2 bases short, with 7 bases between. CDR3 length equals 12 residues. Written as DNA, the CDR3 is TGCAGTGCTAGTTCCTACAACTATGGCTACACCTTC. Its protein is CSASSYNYGYTF.

The CDR3 nucleotides read TGTGCCATCAGTGAGCTACGGGAGTACAATGAGCAGTTCTTC. Its protein is CAISELREYNEQFF. The genes are TRBV10-3 and TRBJ2-1; D may be TRBD2 (6 bases). Germline lookup yields CDR1 ENHRY and CDR2 SYGVKD. Trimming cost V 2 bases and J 4 bases, with 9 bases left between them. CDR3 length: 14 residues.

The genes are TRBV4-3 and TRBJ2-7; possible D gene TRBD1, 6 bases. The CDR3 totals 13 residues. V lost 0 bases and J 10 bases, leaving 13 bases between the germline ends. Germline CDR1 is LGHNA and CDR2 is YSLEER. CDR3 residues: CASSQELATGQYF. In nucleotides, the CDR3 is TGCGCCAGCAGCCAAGAACTCGCGACAGGCCAGTACTTC.

The chain carries TRBV6-5 and TRBJ2-1; TRBD2 aligns across 8 bases. The CDR3 is made up of 16 amino acids. Germline CDR1 and CDR2: MNHEY and SVGAGI. V gave up 4 bases and J gave up 0 bases; unmatched junction bases: 5. CDR3: CASSSIAGRSYNEQFF. The CDR3 region has the DNA TGTGCCAGCAGTTCCATAGCGGGGCGCTCCTACAATGAGCAGTTCTTC.

The V call is TRBV3-1 (or the pseudogene TRBV3-2), the J call TRBJ1-2; D is possibly TRBD1 (5 bases). Germline V gives CDR1 LGHDT, CDR2 YNNKEL (reference sequence). The germline V and J ends were trimmed by 5 bases and 1 base, with 5 bases remaining between them. The CDR3 has 12 residues. The CDR3 loop is CASSDSNYGYTF. The CDR3 coding sequence is TGTGCCAGCAGCGACAGTAACTATGGCTACACCTTC.